These 12 T cell receptor beta chains share one sample of origin, sequenced in a study of blood T cell repertoires in COVID-19 (dated by TCRdb to 2018 to 2020). The library was produced with the immunoSEQ multiplex PCR assay. TCRdb provides this immuneACCESS table in a form limited to in-frame rearrangements. Some clones are lacking; in checked studies, under half of them reflect an unresolved V gene, and why the rest are absent is not known. The table for this sample lists roughly 240,000 clones; approximately 86% of them were counted only once. Of the sample, 2.5% to 3% falls within the top ten clones. The sample consisted of PBMCs or T cells enriched from blood (not recorded which). Receptor source: a woman under 40 with acute COVID-19.

The chain combines TRBV4-3 with TRBJ2-5; unclear D gene. Germline CDR1 reads LGHNA; CDR2 reads YSLEER. Trimming pared 1 base from V and 1 base from J, leaving 10 bases between. The CDR3 spans 15 residues. The CDR3, as DNA: TGCGCCAGCAGCCAAGGAGTGCCTTTCCAAGAGACCCAGTACTTC. It is translated as CASSQGVPFQETQYF.

V and J are TRBV3-1 (or the pseudogene TRBV3-2) and TRBJ2-7, with D tentatively TRBD1 (5 bases). V was cut by 4 bases and J by 4 bases, with 5 bases left in between. The CDR3 covers 11 residues. Germline V gene lookup returns CDR1 LGHDT and CDR2 YNNKEL (reference sequence). Written as DNA, the CDR3 is TGTGCCAGCAGCCGACAGTACGAGCAGTACTTC. Translated: CASSRQYEQYF.

Written as DNA, the CDR3 is TGCGCCAGCAGCTTAGGTCCGGATTACAGGCAGCCCCAGCATTTT. Translating gives CASSLGPDYRQPQHF. V gene TRBV5-1 combines with J gene TRBJ1-5, with D possibly TRBD1 on 5 matching bases. V was shortened by 2 bases and J by 7 bases, with 16 bases between the two germline ends. Germline-derived CDR1 and CDR2 are SGHRS and YFSETQ. This CDR3 is built from 15 residues. The full variable domain, completed using reference TRBV5-1 and TRBJ1-5, is KAGVTQTPRYLIKTRGQQVTLSCSPISGHRSVSWYQQTPGQGLQFLFEYFSETQRNKGNFPGRFSGRQFSNSRSEMNVSTLELGDSALYLCASSLGPDYRQPQHFGDGTRLSIL.

The chain employs TRBV6-5 and TRBJ1-2, with 8 positions matching TRBD1. The V gene's germline CDR1 is MNHEY and CDR2 SVGAGI. This CDR3 contains 14 residues. After removal of 0 bases from V and 6 bases from J, the junction contained 3 bases not matched to a gene. This chain's CDR3 is CASSYSGQGDGYTF. DNA of the CDR3: TGTGCCAGCAGTTACTCCGGACAGGGCGATGGCTACACCTTC.

This chain joins TRBV2 and TRBJ2-5; D is possibly TRBD1 (6 bases). The length of the CDR3 is 15 residues. The ends were cut back, 1 base at V and 3 bases at J, with 12 bases in the middle. Germline CDR1 SNHLY, CDR2 FYNNEI. The CDR3: CASSEGGQGKETQYF. The CDR3 DNA reads as TGTGCCAGCAGTGAAGGGGGCCAGGGGAAAGAGACCCAGTACTTC. Filled out from reference TRBV2 and TRBJ2-5, the complete variable domain reads EPEVTQTPSHQVTQMGQEVILRCVPISNHLYFYWYRQILGQKVEFLVSFYNNEISEKSEIFDDQFSVERPDGSNFTLKIRSTKLEDSAMYFCASSEGGQGKETQYFGPGTRLLVL.

This rearrangement joins TRBV7-2 to TRBJ2-7; unclear D gene. The V gene's germline CDR1 is SGHTA and CDR2 FQGNSA. The CDR3 runs 14 residues. V was cut by 2 bases and J by 2 bases, with 10 bases left in between. For the CDR3, the DNA is TGTGCCAGCAGCTTATTCCCAGGAACCTACGAGCAGTACTTC. It yields the protein CASSLFPGTYEQYF. Complete variable domain (other parts from reference TRBV7-2 and TRBJ2-7): GAGVSQSPSNKVTEKGKDVELRCDPISGHTALYWYRQSLGQGLEFLIYFQGNSAPDKSGLPSDRFSAERTGGSVSTLTIQRTQQEDSAVYLCASSLFPGTYEQYFGPGTRLTVT.

V is TRBV19 and J is TRBJ1-5, with a possible D match to TRBD1 (5 bases). Per germline, CDR1 LNHDA and CDR2 SQIVND (reference sequence). V lost 0 bases and J lost 9, with 24 bases in between. The CDR3 runs 18 residues. The CDR3 DNA is TGTGCCAGTAGTATAGATCACATCAGGAGGGGTGCTTGGAGGCCCCAGCATTTT. Translation gives CASSIDHIRRGAWRPQHF.

V gene TRBV5-5 combines with J gene TRBJ2-2; 10 positions match TRBD2. V shed 4 bases and J 0 bases; nucleotides not matched to a gene: 3. The CDR3 covers 16 residues. Germline values: CDR1 SGHKS, CDR2 YYEKEE (reference sequence). The CDR3 DNA follows: TGTGCCAGCAGCGTGGGACTAGCGACGAACACCGGGGAGCTGTTTTTT. Its translation: CASSVGLATNTGELFF.

This chain joins TRBV5-1 and TRBJ2-1, with 7 bases aligning to TRBD2. The germline gives CDR1 SGHRS, CDR2 YFSETQ. The V segment lost 4 bases and the J segment 3 bases; nucleotides outside the gene matches: 10. The CDR3 covers 16 residues. The CDR3 sequence is CASSVKGTTGYNEQFF. CDR3 nucleotide sequence: TGCGCCAGCAGCGTTAAGGGGACTACGGGCTACAATGAGCAGTTCTTC.

The rearrangement links TRBV9 to TRBJ2-1; TRBD2 matches at 12 bases. J was trimmed by 9 bases and V by 0 bases; bases with no gene match: 7. The CDR3 is 16 residues long. Germline V gene sequence: CDR1 SGDLS, CDR2 YYNGEE. CDR3 in amino acids: CASSVGASGGESEQFF. The CDR3, as DNA: TGTGCCAGCAGCGTAGGAGCTAGCGGGGGGGAGAGTGAGCAGTTCTTC.

The rearrangement uses TRBV19 and TRBJ2-3; 13 positions agree with TRBD2. From germline, CDR1 is LNHDA and CDR2 SQIVND (reference sequence). The CDR3 sequence is 16 residues long. Losses at the gene ends were 3 bases for V and 4 bases for J; bases not matched to a gene: 4. The CDR3 sequence is CASSMGLAGNADTQYF. CDR3 nucleotide sequence: TGTGCCAGTAGTATGGGACTAGCGGGGAATGCAGATACGCAGTATTTT.

The chain carries TRBV25-1 and TRBJ2-5; tentatively, D is TRBD2 (5 bases). The V end lost 4 bases, the J end lost 1 base, and 22 bases lay between the germline ends. The CDR3 totals 18 residues. Germline CDR1 reads MGHDK; CDR2 reads SYGVNS. The DNA of the CDR3 is TGTGCCAGCAGTGGGTTCTCGGAGGAGACTATCCCCCAAGAGACCCAGTACTTC. Its translation: CASSGFSEETIPQETQYF.